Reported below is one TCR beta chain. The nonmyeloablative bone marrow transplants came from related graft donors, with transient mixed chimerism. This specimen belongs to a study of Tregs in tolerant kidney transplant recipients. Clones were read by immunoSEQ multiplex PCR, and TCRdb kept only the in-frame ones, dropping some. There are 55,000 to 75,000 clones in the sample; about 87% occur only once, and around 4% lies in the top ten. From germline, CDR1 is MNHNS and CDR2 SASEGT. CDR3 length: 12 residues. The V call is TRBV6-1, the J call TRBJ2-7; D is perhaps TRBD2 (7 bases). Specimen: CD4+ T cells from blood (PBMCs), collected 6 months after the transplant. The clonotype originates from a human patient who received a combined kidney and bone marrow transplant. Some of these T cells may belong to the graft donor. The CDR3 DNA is TGTGCTGCGGGGAGGGGGATTTACGAGCAGTACTTC. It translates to CAAGRGIYEQYF.